This T cell receptor (beta chain) emerged from a study of CD8 T cells in Susac syndrome. The count of this clonotype is one. Germline V gives CDR1 SGHDT, CDR2 YYEEEE. The CDR3 totals 13 residues. Trimming removed 0 bases from V and 4 bases from J, with 7 bases in between. RNA, at about 0.5 to 1 ug, was reverse transcribed with random hexamers. With immunoSEQ multiplex PCR, TCR beta CDR3 was amplified across 54 Vbeta and 13 Jbeta. TCRdb processed the immunoSEQ multiplex PCR reads anew with MiXCR; each CDR3 protein has one entry. The table includes about 200,000 distinct CDR3 sequences, 90% to 95% detected once. Sequencing of TCR beta was undertaken in CD8+ and CD4+ T cells derived from blood. Healthy donors matched for age and sex were used as controls. Negative isolation yielded CD4+ and CD8+ T cells, and FACS enriched TEMRA cells.

The chain employs TRBV5-6 and TRBJ1-2; D not resolved. The sample consisted of CD4+ T cells from PBMCs. This sequence originates from a human donor in good health. CDR3 amino acids: CASSLESGYGYTF. The CDR3 DNA reads as TGTGCCAGCAGCTTGGAGTCAGGCTATGGCTACACCTTC.